These 14 T cell receptor beta chains were all obtained from the same sample, sequenced in a study of PD-1 blockade in classical Hodgkin lymphoma. Assay: immunoSEQ multiplex PCR; the TCRdb copy retains only in-frame clones and omits some. Of roughly 7,000 clones listed, roughly four fifths are singletons. No patient escaped relapse after autologous stem cell transplantation, and brentuximab vedotin exposure varied. This material consisted of peripheral blood mononuclear cells (PBMCs), taken at baseline. These TCRs come from a human donor with classical Hodgkin lymphoma.

This clone is medium-sized by share. The rearrangement links TRBV6-5 to TRBJ2-7; TRBD1 matches 8 bases. V lost 6 bases to trimming and J lost 2 bases; unmatched junction nucleotides: 6. Germline CDR1 reads MNHEY; CDR2 reads SVGAGI. The CDR3 covers 14 residues. Here the CDR3 DNA reads TGTGCCAGCAGCCCTGGACAGGGCGCCTACGAGCAGTACTTC. The encoded protein is CASSPGQGAYEQYF.

The chain has TRBV10-3 and TRBJ2-3; either TRBD1 or TRBD2 may fit D (6 bases each). Germline V gene sequence: CDR1 ENHRY, CDR2 SYGVKD. CDR3 length: 16 residues. Trimming took 7 bases from V and 3 from J, leaving 20 bases between them. The CDR3, as DNA: TGTGCCATCAAGAGGGGGGAAAGGGGGGCGACAGATACGCAGTATTTT. Translation gives CAIKRGERGATDTQYF.

The chain joins TRBV2 to TRBJ2-3; 7 positions match TRBD2. This CDR3 has 14 residues. Trimming removed 4 bases from V and 6 bases from J; junction bases left unmatched: 7. In germline, CDR1 is SNHLY, CDR2 FYNNEI. DNA of the CDR3: TGTGCCAGCAGTGTTGGGAGGGTAGGGGATACGCAGTATTTT. Translation gives CASSVGRVGDTQYF.

The chain joins TRBV7-6 to TRBJ2-2; D possibly corresponds to TRBD2 (6 bases). V shed 0 bases and J shed 0 bases, with 11 bases lying between them. This CDR3 region has 17 residues. Germline assignment: CDR1 SGHVS and CDR2 FNYEAQ. The CDR3 DNA reads TGTGCCAGCAGCTTAGCACTGGGACTGACGAACACCGGGGAGCTGTTTTTT. This encodes CASSLALGLTNTGELFF.

V and J are TRBV27 and TRBJ2-4; D may be TRBD2 (6 bases). The CDR3 has 16 amino acids. Germline CDR1 reads MNHEY; CDR2 reads SMNVEV (reference sequence). Deletions cut 6 bases from V and 0 bases from J, with 15 bases between. The CDR3 sequence: CASSYRPGLAKNIQYF. For the CDR3, the DNA is TGTGCCAGCAGCTATAGACCGGGACTAGCCAAAAACATTCAGTACTTC.

This clone has only a few counts. This chain joins TRBV7-6 and TRBJ2-1; 8 bases line up with TRBD2. Trimming removed 3 bases from V and 10 bases from J; junction bases left unmatched: 8. Germline-derived CDR1 and CDR2 are SGHVS and FNYEAQ. The CDR3 has 14 amino acids. CDR3 sequence: CASSLGGGRAEQFF. CDR3 bases: TGTGCCAGCAGCTTGGGCGGGGGGAGAGCGGAGCAGTTCTTC.

The chain uses TRBV6-6 and TRBJ1-2; D is possibly TRBD1 (5 bases). Trimming removed 5 bases at V and 4 bases at J, with 17 bases between. The V gene's germline CDR1 is MNHNY and CDR2 SVGAGI (reference sequence). CDR3 size: 15 residues. In DNA form, the CDR3 reads TGTGCCAGCAGTCAGTTCACAGGAACATCCTATGGCTACACCTTC. Translated: CASSQFTGTSYGYTF.

The chain carries TRBV19 and TRBJ2-7; TRBD1 matches 8 bases. V gave up 3 bases and J gave up 1 base; unmatched junction bases: 5. CDR1 LNHDA and CDR2 SQIVND come from the germline V gene (reference sequence). The CDR3 consists of 15 residues. The CDR3 DNA reads as TGTGCCAGTAGTATGAGGCAGGGGGCATCCTACGAGCAGTACTTC. This encodes CASSMRQGASYEQYF.

The chain is built from TRBV19 and TRBJ2-3, with 9 bases aligning to TRBD2. From germline, CDR1 is LNHDA and CDR2 SQIVND (reference sequence). V lost 4 bases, J lost 4 bases, and 3 bases stayed unmatched. This CDR3 has 14 amino acids. For the CDR3, the DNA is TGTGCCAGTAGTACTAGCGGGAAGCCAGATACGCAGTATTTT. It encodes CASSTSGKPDTQYF.

Relative to its sample, this clone is large. In the same sample, other DNA sequences code for this CDR3. The gene calls are TRBV29-1 and TRBJ1-1; D is unresolved. Trimming stripped 7 bases from V and 0 bases from J, with 15 bases between. The CDR3 is made up of 14 amino acids. Germline V CDR1 and CDR2: SQVTM, ANQGSEA. Here the CDR3 reads CSALEQSLNTEAFF. The DNA of the CDR3 is TGCAGCGCACTTGAACAGAGTCTGAACACTGAAGCTTTCTTT.

The CDR3 reads CAALGGATNEKLFF. CDR3 bases: TGTGCCGCCTTAGGTGGAGCAACTAATGAAAAACTGTTTTTT. V usage is TRBV6-5 and J usage is TRBJ1-4, with D hard to call. The CDR3 contains 14 residues. Germline CDR1 reads MNHEY; CDR2 reads SVGAGI. Trimming removed 11 bases from V and 0 bases from J, with 13 bases in between.

V gene TRBV28 combines with J gene TRBJ2-5; 8 bases align to TRBD1. V trimming: 5 bases; J trimming: 5 bases; junction bases outside the gene matches: 7. The CDR3 runs to 14 residues. Germline CDR1 reads MDHEN; CDR2 reads SYDVKM. This chain's CDR3 is CASSKSGGLETQYF. For the CDR3, the DNA is TGTGCCAGCAGTAAATCAGGGGGCTTGGAGACCCAGTACTTC.

A note on this clone: Different DNA sequences within this sample yield the same CDR3. J is TRBJ2-2 and V is TRBV7-8, with TRBD2 as a possible D gene (6 bases). V lost 6 bases and J 7 bases, leaving 18 bases between the germline ends. CDR3 length: 15 amino acids. Germline V gene sequence: CDR1 SGHVS, CDR2 FQNEAQ. CDR3 sequence (DNA): TGTGCCAGCAGTTTATCGGGAGAAGTTAGCGGGGAGCTGTTTTTT. This sequence encodes CASSLSGEVSGELFF. The full variable domain, rest sourced from reference TRBV7-8 and TRBJ2-2, is GAGVSQSPRYKVAKRGQDVALRCDPISGHVSLFWYQQALGQGPEFLTYFQNEAQLDKSGLPSDRFFAERPEGSVSTLKIQRTQQEDSAVYLCASSLSGEVSGELFFGEGSRLTVL.

The gene calls are TRBV6-5 and TRBJ1-1; D gene uncertain. The CDR3 runs to 11 residues. With 8 bases removed from V and 0 bases from J, the gap between germline ends came to 4 bases. Germline V lookup: CDR1 MNHEY, CDR2 SVGAGI. This CDR3 is CASGVNTEAFF. The CDR3 region has the DNA TGTGCCAGCGGGGTGAACACTGAAGCTTTCTTT.